A selection of T cell receptor beta chains follows, all from one sample in a study of OX40 agonist ivuxolimab in advanced cancers. The repertoire was sequenced with immunoSEQ multiplex PCR; TCRdb's copy has only in-frame clones and lacks some. Among 50,000 or so clones, over 80% were seen once, and the ten largest hold 4% to 5.5%. The sample consisted of CD4+ or CD8+ T cells sorted from blood, taken in a trial of the OX40 agonist ivuxolimab. Source of these receptors: an adult with an advanced solid tumor such as melanoma, head and neck, liver or kidney cancer. Each CDR3 is given with its conserved first and last residue. A D gene is named only where the DNA matches it firmly. Size tells how often a clone was seen (once, few, many) or the class of an expanded clone, and some rows leave it out.

CASSASGPGGQETQYF	TGTGCCAGCAGTGCCTCAGGGCCGGGGGGACAAGAGACCCAGTACTTC	TRBD2	TRBJ2-5	.	TRBV6-1
CASSEARLGGGRTDTQYF	TGTGCCAGCAGTGAAGCCCGATTAGGGGGGGGGCGGACAGATACGCAGTATTTT	.	TRBJ2-3	.	TRBV6-1
CASSLGTASGNTIYF	TGTGCCAGCAGTTTAGGTACAGCCAGTGGAAACACCATATATTTT	.	TRBJ1-3	once	TRBV28
CASSLNRGYEQYF	TGTGCCAGCAGCTTAAACAGGGGTTACGAGCAGTACTTC	TRBD1	TRBJ2-7	.	TRBV7-2
CASRSGTDTYNEQFF	TGTGCCAGCCGGAGCGGGACCGACACCTACAATGAGCAGTTCTTC	TRBD2	TRBJ2-1	.	TRBV18
CASSEVGGQGNSPLHF	TGTGCCAGCAGTGAGGTGGGTGGACAAGGTAATTCACCCCTCCACTTT	.	TRBJ1-6	.	TRBV25-1
CASSGLRLAGPNEQYF	TGTGCCAGCAGTGGACTTCGACTAGCGGGACCCAACGAGCAGTACTTC	TRBD2	TRBJ2-7	.	TRBV2
CASSLQGLVGYTF	TGTGCCAGCAGTTTGCAGGGGCTGGTTGGCTACACCTTC	.	TRBJ1-2	.	TRBV28
CSGGGRPNEKLFF	TGCAGCGGCGGGGGTCGCCCTAATGAAAAACTGTTTTTT	.	TRBJ1-4	.	TRBV29-1
CASSKAGVLCDPTGELFF	TGTGCCAGCAGCAAAGCGGGGGTTTTGTGCGACCCAACCGGGGAGCTGTTTTTT	.	TRBJ2-2	.	TRBV21-1
CASSLRGRDRGDYGYTF	TGTGCCAGCAGTTTAAGGGGTCGGGACAGGGGAGACTATGGCTACACCTTC	TRBD1	TRBJ1-2	.	TRBV28
CASSPQRGTGSIGNEQFF	TGTGCCAGCTCACCACAGCGAGGGACAGGGTCCATCGGGAATGAGCAGTTCTTC	TRBD1	TRBJ2-1	.	TRBV18
CASSFSVAGATDTQYF	TGCGCCAGCAGCTTCTCGGTAGCGGGAGCTACAGATACGCAGTATTTT	TRBD2	TRBJ2-3	.	TRBV5-1
CASSPDAGGQWRETQYF	TGTGCCAGCTCACCAGACGCCGGGGGACAATGGCGGGAGACCCAGTACTTC	.	TRBJ2-5	.	TRBV18
CASSYYRLEMGNEQFF	TGTGCCAGCAGTTACTATCGACTAGAGATGGGAAATGAGCAGTTCTTC	.	TRBJ2-1	.	TRBV6-5
CASSKGQDSYEQYF	TGTGCCAGTAGTAAGGGACAGGACTCCTACGAGCAGTACTTC	TRBD1	TRBJ2-7	.	TRBV19
CSVYGRRNEQFF	TGCAGCGTTTATGGGAGGCGCAATGAGCAGTTCTTC	.	TRBJ2-1	few	TRBV29-1
CASRQGLTLKFNYGYTF	TGTGCCAGCAGACAAGGACTGACGCTGAAATTTAACTATGGCTACACCTTC	.	TRBJ1-2	.	TRBV5-6
CASRSWNTEAFF	TGTGCCAGCAGGTCCTGGAACACTGAAGCTTTCTTT	.	TRBJ1-1	.	TRBV6-5
CAWTRQEYSPLHF	TGTGCCTGGACCAGACAGGAATATTCACCCCTCCACTTT	.	TRBJ1-6	.	TRBV30
CAISESGSSYEQYF	TGTGCCATCAGTGAGTCTGGGAGCTCCTACGAGCAGTACTTC	.	TRBJ2-7	.	TRBV10-3
CASTGLAGPSSYNEQFF	TGTGCCAGCACAGGACTAGCGGGGCCGAGCTCCTACAATGAGCAGTTCTTC	TRBD2	TRBJ2-1	.	TRBV7-6
CASSFGGAGGSNIQYF	TGTGCCAGCAGCTTCGGGGGAGCAGGGGGATCAAACATTCAGTACTTC	.	TRBJ2-4	.	TRBV5-4
CSGRTTSGSGYTF	TGCAGCGGGAGGACGACATCGGGAAGTGGCTACACCTTC	.	TRBJ1-2	.	TRBV29-1
CASSFFFRQTNQPQHF	TGTGCCAGTAGTTTTTTCTTTCGCCAGACTAATCAGCCCCAGCATTTT	.	TRBJ1-5	.	TRBV19
CSVGDRGNQPQHF	TGCAGCGTTGGGGACAGGGGCAATCAGCCCCAGCATTTT	TRBD1	TRBJ1-5	.	TRBV29-1
CASSPIAGPAGEAFF	TGTGCCAGCAGCCCCATTGCAGGACCGGCGGGTGAAGCTTTCTTT	.	TRBJ1-1	.	TRBV9
CASSEWDKSSYEQYF	TGTGCCAGCAGTGAATGGGACAAGAGCTCCTACGAGCAGTACTTC	.	TRBJ2-7	few	TRBV25-1
CASSLALATNTGELFF	TGCGCCAGCAGCTTGGCCCTAGCGACGAACACCGGGGAGCTGTTTTTT	.	TRBJ2-2	.	TRBV5-1
CASSPGGTGGYEQYF	TGTGCCAGCAGCCCAGGAGGGACAGGGGGCTACGAGCAGTACTTC	TRBD1	TRBJ2-7	.	TRBV14
CASSRPGSTDTQYF	TGTGCCAGTAGTAGGCCGGGAAGCACAGATACGCAGTATTTT	.	TRBJ2-3	few	TRBV19
CASRRAPNQPQHF	TGTGCCAGCAGACGGGCCCCCAATCAGCCCCAGCATTTT	.	TRBJ1-5	.	TRBV28
CASSLATGGSYEQYF	TGTGCCAGCAGCTTAGCGACAGGGGGATCCTACGAGCAGTACTTC	TRBD1	TRBJ2-7	.	TRBV7-2
CASSQDSRGEQYF	TGTGCCAGTAGTCAGGACTCAAGAGGCGAGCAGTACTTC	.	TRBJ2-7	once	TRBV19
CASRSPGHPVEQYF	TGTGCCAGCAGGTCCCCGGGACACCCCGTCGAGCAGTACTTC	.	TRBJ2-7	few	TRBV6-1
CASSPGQGDNSPLHF	TGTGCCAGCTCACCCGGACAGGGGGATAATTCACCCCTCCACTTT	TRBD1	TRBJ1-6	.	TRBV18
CASSPGGGPYNEQFF	TGTGCCAGCTCACCGGGGGGGGGTCCCTACAATGAGCAGTTCTTC	TRBD2	TRBJ2-1	.	TRBV18
CASSVRGGYTF	TGTGCCAGTAGTGTTCGAGGTGGCTACACCTTC	.	TRBJ1-2	.	TRBV19
CASRSFFDTGELFF	TGTGCCAGCAGAAGTTTCTTTGACACCGGGGAGCTGTTTTTT	.	TRBJ2-2	once	TRBV6-4
CASSPGRAVRPLHF	TGTGCCAGCAGCCCAGGGCGGGCGGTTCGGCCCCTCCACTTT	.	TRBJ1-6	.	TRBV28
CASKVAGGRGETQYF	TGTGCCAGCAAGGTAGCGGGGGGCCGTGGGGAGACCCAGTACTTC	TRBD2	TRBJ2-5	.	TRBV6-5
CASSIGLAGHYEQYF	TGTGCCAGTAGTATCGGTCTAGCGGGCCACTACGAGCAGTACTTC	TRBD2	TRBJ2-7	.	TRBV19
CASSFWSQTEYGYTF	TGTGCCAGCAGCTTTTGGTCCCAGACAGAGTATGGCTACACCTTC	.	TRBJ1-2	.	TRBV5-1
CASSPLGGPNTGELFF	TGTGCCAGCAGCCCCCTAGGAGGGCCCAACACCGGGGAGCTGTTTTTT	.	TRBJ2-2	.	TRBV7-9
CASSGQPDQPQHF	TGTGCCAGTTCGGGACAGCCTGATCAGCCCCAGCATTTT	TRBD1	TRBJ1-5	medium-sized	TRBV19
CSARSKRTQYF	TGCAGTGCTAGATCCAAACGGACCCAGTACTTC	.	TRBJ2-5	.	TRBV20-1
CASSLGFKGARDEKLFF	TGTGCCAGTAGTTTGGGATTCAAGGGAGCTCGCGATGAAAAACTGTTTTTT	.	TRBJ1-4	.	TRBV19
CASRPQVSSETQYF	TGTGCCAGCAGGCCACAGGTTTCTTCGGAGACCCAGTACTTC	.	TRBJ2-5	.	TRBV6-5
CASSSGTVNSPLHF	TGTGCCAGCAGCTCCGGGACGGTTAATTCACCCCTCCACTTT	.	TRBJ1-6	.	TRBV11-2
CASSPKGSAAVYGYTF	TGTGCCAGCAGCCCGAAGGGTTCCGCAGCCGTCTATGGCTACACCTTC	.	TRBJ1-2	.	TRBV5-5